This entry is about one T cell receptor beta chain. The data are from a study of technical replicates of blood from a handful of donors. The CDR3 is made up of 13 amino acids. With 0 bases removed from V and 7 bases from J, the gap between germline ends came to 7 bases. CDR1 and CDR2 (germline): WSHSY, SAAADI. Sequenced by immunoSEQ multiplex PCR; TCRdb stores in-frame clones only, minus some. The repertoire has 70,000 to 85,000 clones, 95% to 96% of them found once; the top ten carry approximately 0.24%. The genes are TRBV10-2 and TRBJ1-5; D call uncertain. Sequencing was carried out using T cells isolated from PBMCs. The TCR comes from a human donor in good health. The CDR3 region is CASSESSGQPQHF. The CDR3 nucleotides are TGCGCCAGCAGTGAGTCTTCAGGACAGCCCCAGCATTTT.